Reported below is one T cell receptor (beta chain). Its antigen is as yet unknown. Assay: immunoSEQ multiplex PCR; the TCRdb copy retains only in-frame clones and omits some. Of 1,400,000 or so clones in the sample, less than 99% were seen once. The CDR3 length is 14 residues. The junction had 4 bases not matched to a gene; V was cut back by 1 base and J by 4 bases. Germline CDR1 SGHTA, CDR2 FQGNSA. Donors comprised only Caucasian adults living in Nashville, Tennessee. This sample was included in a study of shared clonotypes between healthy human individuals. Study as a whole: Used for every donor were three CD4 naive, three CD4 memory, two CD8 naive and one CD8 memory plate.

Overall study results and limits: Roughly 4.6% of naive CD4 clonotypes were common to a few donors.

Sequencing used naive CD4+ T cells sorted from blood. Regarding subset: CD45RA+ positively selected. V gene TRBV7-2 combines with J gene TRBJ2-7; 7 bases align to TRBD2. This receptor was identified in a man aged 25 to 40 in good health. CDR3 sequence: CASSLGREKYEQYF. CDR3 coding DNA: TGTGCCAGCAGCTTAGGGCGGGAGAAGTACGAGCAGTACTTC. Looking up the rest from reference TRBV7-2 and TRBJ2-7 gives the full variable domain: GAGVSQSPSNKVTEKGKDVELRCDPISGHTALYWYRQSLGQGLEFLIYFQGNSAPDKSGLPSDRFSAERTGGSVSTLTIQRTQQEDSAVYLCASSLGREKYEQYFGPGTRLTVT.